The TCR beta chain described here comes from a study of CD8 T cells in Susac syndrome. Study context: Blood was drawn from patients with Susac syndrome. At that point, they were therapy-naive, on corticosteroids, or on intravenous immunoglobulin alone.

CDR1 is SGDLS and CDR2 is YYNGEE in the germline V gene. The CDR3 loop spans 15 amino acids. The germline V and J ends were trimmed by 0 bases and 5 bases, with 13 bases remaining between them. Random hexamers primed reverse transcription of about 0.45 to 1 ug RNA. The TCR beta CDR3 was amplified by immunoSEQ multiplex PCR across 54 Vbeta, 13 Jbeta. TCRdb used MiXCR to reprocess the immunoSEQ multiplex PCR reads, holding one entry per CDR3 protein. The sample shows some 200,000 distinct CDR3 sequences, approximately 95% of them seen only once. V usage is TRBV9 and J usage is TRBJ2-3; TRBD2 might be the D (6 bases). Sequenced sample: CD4+ T cells from PBMCs. The sequence was obtained from a human donor with Susac syndrome. CDR3 nucleotide sequence: TGTGCCAGCAGCGTAGGGCGGGGTGCTGGAGATACGCAGTATTTT. This translates into CASSVGRGAGDTQYF.